The 18 T cell receptor beta chains reported below all come from one sample, sequenced in a study of blood T cell repertoires in COVID-19. Using immunoSEQ multiplex PCR, the repertoire was profiled, and TCRdb retains in-frame clones only, with some absent. The sample consists of 310,000 or so clones, approximately 84% of them appearing once. Sample: PBMCs or T cells enriched from blood (not recorded which). Receptors originate from a woman aged 18-29 years who had recovered from COVID-19.

This clone occurred once. The chain couples TRBV5-6 to TRBJ1-1; D might be TRBD1 (6 bases). Germline loops: CDR1 SGHDT, CDR2 YYEEEE. This CDR3 has 15 amino acids. Trimming shortened V by 4 bases and J by 4 bases, and 17 bases separated the two germline ends. The CDR3 DNA follows: TGTGCCAGCAGCGTTGAACAGGGACGTGCCACTGAAGCTTTCTTT. It encodes CASSVEQGRATEAFF.

The rearrangement uses TRBV7-2 and TRBJ1-5, with 8 bases fitting TRBD1. V trimming: 3 bases; J trimming: 4 bases; junction bases outside the gene matches: 2. Germline CDR1 SGHTA, CDR2 FQGNSA. The CDR3 length is 14 residues. The CDR3 sequence: CASSFGQGNQPQHF. The CDR3 coding sequence is TGTGCCAGCAGCTTCGGACAGGGAAATCAGCCCCAGCATTTT.

This clone was seen just once. The CDR3 region has the DNA TGCGCCAGCAGTGAGTTCAGGGCCACAGATACGCAGTATTTT. Translating gives CASSEFRATDTQYF. V usage is TRBV10-1 and J usage is TRBJ2-3; D may be TRBD1 (5 bases). Germline V gene data show CDR1 as WNHNN and CDR2 as SYGVQD (reference sequence). Trimming left V 1 base short and J 2 bases short, with 7 bases between. The CDR3 covers 14 residues.

The chain joins TRBV11-2 to TRBJ2-7; 7 bases align to TRBD1. This CDR3 has 16 amino acids. Germline V gene sequence: CDR1 SGHAT, CDR2 FQNNGV. V was clipped by 6 bases and J by 2 bases; unmatched bases: 13. CDR3 sequence reads: CASRQRGSGQPYEQYF. The DNA for the CDR3 is TGTGCCAGCAGACAAAGAGGCTCGGGACAGCCCTACGAGCAGTACTTC.

The sample holds one count of this clone. The J gene is TRBJ1-1, the V gene TRBV28, with 8 bases matching TRBD1. The V and J ends lost 5 bases and 0 bases, in that order; junction bases with no gene match: 5. The CDR3 runs 15 residues. The germline V gene has CDR1 MDHEN and CDR2 SYDVKM. The CDR3 is CASSLGQGLNTEAFF. The CDR3 DNA reads as TGTGCCAGCAGTCTCGGACAGGGTTTGAACACTGAAGCTTTCTTT.

This clone appeared a few times. This chain connects TRBV30 to TRBJ1-1, with D possibly being TRBD1 (5 bases). Germline CDR1 is GTSNPN and CDR2 is SVGIG (reference sequence). This CDR3 region has 13 residues. V shed 3 bases and J shed 3 bases, with 11 bases lying between them. CDR3 loop: CAWRSQGDTEAFF. DNA for the CDR3: TGTGCCTGGAGATCTCAGGGCGACACTGAAGCTTTCTTT.

The CDR3 nucleotides read TGTGCCAGCAGCAAGGGACTAGCGGGGGGTAGGGATACGCAGTATTTT. It yields the protein CASSKGLAGGRDTQYF. The chain uses TRBV7-2 and TRBJ2-3; 15 positions match TRBD2. V was clipped by 5 bases and J by 6 bases; unmatched bases: 6. Looked up from germline, CDR1 is SGHTA and CDR2 is FQGNSA. This CDR3 contains 16 residues.

The CDR3 sequence: CASSVQTGNYGYTF. CDR3 bases: TGTGCCAGCAGCGTACAGACAGGGAACTATGGCTACACCTTC. The V and J genes are TRBV9 and TRBJ1-2; 7 positions agree with TRBD1. This CDR3 has 14 residues. J gave up 2 bases and V 1 base, and 2 bases lay outside the gene matches. The germline V gene has CDR1 SGDLS and CDR2 YYNGEE.

The rearrangement links TRBV10-3 to TRBJ1-1; D gene unclear. The germline CDR1 and CDR2 sequences are ENHRY and SYGVKD. CDR3 length equals 14 residues. With 2 bases removed from V and 1 base from J, the gap between germline ends came to 8 bases. The CDR3 sequence is CAISEGGTNTEAFF. The CDR3 DNA reads as TGTGCCATCAGTGAGGGAGGAACGAACACTGAAGCTTTCTTT.

The rearrangement joins TRBV19 to TRBJ2-2; 9 bases align to TRBD2. The trim removed 6 bases at V and 5 bases at J, leaving 7 bases unmatched. Germline CDR1 reads LNHDA; CDR2 reads SQIVND (reference sequence). This CDR3 region has 15 residues. The CDR3 coding sequence is TGTGCCAGTAGAAAAGCGGGAGGTCGAACCGGGGAGCTGTTTTTT. Its protein product is CASRKAGGRTGELFF.

The chain employs TRBV9 and TRBJ2-3; D is undetermined. The CDR3 is 17 residues long. The V end was cut by 3 bases, the J end by 2 bases, with 19 bases between. In germline, CDR1 is SGDLS, CDR2 YYNGEE. CDR3 residues: CASSESPTPYNTDTQYF. CDR3 nucleotide sequence: TGTGCCAGCAGCGAAAGCCCGACACCGTATAACACAGATACGCAGTATTTT.

This chain joins TRBV28 and TRBJ1-5; weak D call: TRBD1 (5 bases). V was pared by 4 bases and J by 6 bases, with 16 bases between. Germline assignment: CDR1 MDHEN and CDR2 SYDVKM. The CDR3 consists of 15 residues. The CDR3 region is CASSSPGAGSQPQHF. The CDR3 DNA is TGTGCCAGCAGTTCGCCCGGGGCCGGGAGTCAGCCCCAGCATTTT.

This clone was picked up one time. The V and J genes are TRBV5-5 and TRBJ1-1; unclear D gene. The CDR3 contains 14 residues. V was shortened by 2 bases and J by 11 bases, with 19 bases between the two germline ends. The germline V gene encodes CDR1 SGHKS and CDR2 YYEKEE (reference sequence). Here the CDR3 DNA reads TGTGCCAGCAGCTTTCTTCAGCTGAGGGAGGTGGCTTTCTTT. Protein: CASSFLQLREVAFF. Based on the CDR3 plus reference TRBV5-5 and TRBJ1-1, the full variable domain is DAGVTQSPTHLIKTRGQQVTLRCSPISGHKSVSWYQQVLGQGPQFIFQYYEKEERGRGNFPDRFSARQFPNYSSELNVNALLLGDSALYLCASSFLQLREVAFFGQGTRLTVV.

The chain employs TRBV6-5 and TRBJ1-2; D might be TRBD1 (6 bases). The germline gives CDR1 MNHEY, CDR2 SVGAGI. This CDR3 contains 13 residues. The ends were cut back, 7 bases at V and 4 bases at J, with 13 bases in the middle. CDR3 residues: CASTIGGPYGYTF. CDR3 nucleotide sequence: TGTGCCAGCACCATAGGGGGTCCCTATGGCTACACCTTC.

The chain combines TRBV5-1 with TRBJ1-5, with D possibly TRBD1 on 5 matching bases. The CDR3 is made up of 14 amino acids. V was trimmed by 0 bases and J by 5 bases, leaving 9 bases between them. Germline CDR1 SGHRS, CDR2 YFSETQ. For the CDR3, the DNA is TGCGCCAGCAGCTTGGCCGGGGGGTATCAGCCCCAGCATTTT. This gives the protein CASSLAGGYQPQHF.

The chain is built from TRBV28 and TRBJ1-5; 8 nucleotides match TRBD1. V shed 6 bases and J 3 bases; nucleotides not matched to a gene: 7. The germline gives CDR1 MDHEN, CDR2 SYDVKM. CDR3 length equals 15 residues. The CDR3 region has the DNA TGTGCCAGCAGCTTTGACAGGGGTTTCAATCAGCCCCAGCATTTT. Translated: CASSFDRGFNQPQHF. Supplemented by reference TRBV28 and TRBJ1-5, the full variable domain reads DVKVTQSSRYLVKRTGEKVFLECVQDMDHENMFWYRQDPGLGLRLIYFSYDVKMKEKGDIPEGYSVSREKKERFSLILESASTNQTSMYLCASSFDRGFNQPQHFGDGTRLSIL.

The chain recombines TRBV13 with TRBJ1-2; D may be TRBD1 (5 bases). Germline CDR1 and CDR2: PRHDT and FYEKMQ (reference sequence). This CDR3 is 14 amino acids long. The V and J ends lost 5 bases and 6 bases respectively, with 16 bases between them. Here the CDR3 reads CASSPPGFSHGYTF. CDR3 coding DNA: TGTGCCAGCAGCCCTCCAGGGTTTAGTCATGGCTACACCTTC.

J is TRBJ2-1 and V is TRBV5-1; 13 positions match TRBD2. This CDR3 is 15 amino acids long. The germline V gene encodes CDR1 SGHRS and CDR2 YFSETQ. The V segment lost 5 bases and the J segment 7 bases; nucleotides outside the gene matches: 6. Here the CDR3 reads CASREGLAGPNEQFF. CDR3 DNA: TGCGCCAGCAGGGAGGGACTAGCGGGGCCTAATGAGCAGTTCTTC.